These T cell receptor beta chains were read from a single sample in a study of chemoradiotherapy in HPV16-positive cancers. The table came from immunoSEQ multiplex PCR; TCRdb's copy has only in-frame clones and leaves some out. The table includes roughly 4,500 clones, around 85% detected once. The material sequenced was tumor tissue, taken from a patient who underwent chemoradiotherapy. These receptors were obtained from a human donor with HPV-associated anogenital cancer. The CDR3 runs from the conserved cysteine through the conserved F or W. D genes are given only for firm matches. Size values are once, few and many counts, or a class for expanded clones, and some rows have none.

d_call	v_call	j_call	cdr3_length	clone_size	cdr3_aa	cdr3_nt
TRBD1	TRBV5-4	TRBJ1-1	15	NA	CASSPTTGSVGEAFF	TGTGCCAGCAGCCCGACGACAGGGTCGGTAGGGGAAGCTTTCTTT
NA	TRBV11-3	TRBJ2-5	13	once	CASSPTGQETQYF	TGTGCCAGCAGCCCCACAGGGCAGGAGACCCAGTACTTC
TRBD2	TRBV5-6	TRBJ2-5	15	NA	CASSRRGGGQETQYF	TGTGCCAGCAGCCGGCGCGGGGGGGGCCAGGAGACCCAGTACTTC
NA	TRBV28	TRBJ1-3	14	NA	CASSFGGAGNTIYF	TGTGCCAGCAGTTTCGGGGGAGCGGGAAACACCATATATTTT
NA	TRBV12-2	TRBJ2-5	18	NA	CASRSKGLAGATDETQYF	TGTGCAAGTCGCTCCAAGGGACTAGCGGGAGCTACCGACGAGACCCAGTACTTC
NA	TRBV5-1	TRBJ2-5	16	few	CASSLAGLASIETQYF	TGCGCCAGCAGCTTGGCCGGGCTAGCCTCGATAGAGACCCAGTACTTC
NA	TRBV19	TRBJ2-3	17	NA	CASSMLDSTVGTDTQYF	TGTGCCAGTAGTATGTTGGATAGCACCGTGGGCACAGATACGCAGTATTTT
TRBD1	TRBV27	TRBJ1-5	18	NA	CASSSRPPWTGNNQPQHF	TGTGCCAGCAGTTCTCGGCCACCCTGGACAGGGAACAATCAGCCCCAGCATTTT
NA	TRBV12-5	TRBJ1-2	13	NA	CASGQNRVLGYTF	TGTGCTAGTGGCCAAAACCGGGTCCTGGGCTACACCTTC
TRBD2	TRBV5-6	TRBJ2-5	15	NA	CASSRTSGGQETQYF	TGTGCCAGCAGCAGGACTAGCGGGGGACAAGAGACCCAGTACTTC
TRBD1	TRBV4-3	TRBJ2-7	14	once	CASSQDHRGYEQYF	TGCGCCAGCAGCCAAGATCACAGGGGGTACGAGCAGTACTTC
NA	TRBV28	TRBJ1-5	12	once	CASRDGNQPQHF	TGTGCCAGCAGGGACGGGAATCAGCCCCAGCATTTT
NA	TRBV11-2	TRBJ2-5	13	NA	CASSLRFQETQYF	TGTGCCAGCAGCTTACGTTTCCAAGAGACCCAGTACTTC
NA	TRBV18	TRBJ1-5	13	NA	CASSQEPNQPQHF	TGTGCCAGCTCACAGGAACCCAATCAGCCCCAGCATTTT
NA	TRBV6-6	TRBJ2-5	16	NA	CASSGYVTGTQGTQYF	TGTGCCAGCAGTGGGTACGTGACAGGCACGCAAGGGACCCAGTACTTC
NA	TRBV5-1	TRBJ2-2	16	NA	CASTLPWGTNTGELFF	TGCGCCAGCACCCTCCCTTGGGGGACGAACACCGGGGAGCTGTTTTTT
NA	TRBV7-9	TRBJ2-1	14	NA	CASSPRREGDEQFF	TGTGCCAGCAGCCCGCGGCGGGAAGGCGATGAGCAGTTCTTC
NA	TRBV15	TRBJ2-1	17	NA	CATSSLGQGSSYNEQFF	TGTGCCACCAGCAGTCTCGGGCAGGGGTCCTCCTACAATGAGCAGTTCTTC
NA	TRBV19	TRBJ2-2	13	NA	CASSIVADGELFF	TGTGCCAGTAGTATAGTGGCGGACGGGGAGCTGTTTTTT
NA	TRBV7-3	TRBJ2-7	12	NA	CASSPDAGEQYF	TGTGCCAGCAGCCCCGATGCTGGCGAGCAGTACTTC
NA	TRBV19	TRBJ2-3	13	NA	CASSLSLLDTQYF	TGTGCCAGTAGTCTCTCGCTTCTAGATACGCAGTATTTT
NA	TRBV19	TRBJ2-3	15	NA	CASKGNAGSTDTQYF	TGTGCCAGTAAGGGAAATGCGGGGAGCACAGATACGCAGTATTTT
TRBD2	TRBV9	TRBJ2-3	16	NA	CASSLLAGGGSDTQYF	TGTGCCAGCAGCTTACTAGCGGGGGGTGGGTCAGATACGCAGTATTTT
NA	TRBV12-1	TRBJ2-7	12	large	CASSPHPYEQYF	TGTGCCAGCAGCCCTCACCCCTACGAGCAGTACTTC
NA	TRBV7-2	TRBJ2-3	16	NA	CASNPGAVRGTDTQYF	TGTGCCAGCAATCCAGGGGCAGTTCGTGGCACAGATACGCAGTATTTT
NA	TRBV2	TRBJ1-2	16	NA	CASSEEGWGGSYGYTF	TGTGCCAGCAGTGAAGAGGGATGGGGTGGTAGCTATGGCTACACCTTC
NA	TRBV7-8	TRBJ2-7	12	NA	CASSLRVHEQYF	TGTGCCAGCAGCTTACGTGTCCACGAGCAGTACTTC
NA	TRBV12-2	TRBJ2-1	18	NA	CASRGGTSGTSSYNEQFF	TGTGCAAGTCGCGGAGGGACTAGCGGAACGAGCTCCTACAATGAGCAGTTCTTC
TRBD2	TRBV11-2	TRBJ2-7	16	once	CASSLGPSGRFYEQYF	TGTGCCAGCAGCTTAGGTCCCAGCGGGAGGTTCTACGAGCAGTACTTC
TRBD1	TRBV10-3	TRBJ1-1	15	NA	CAISEPGQVLTEAFF	TGTGCCATCAGTGAGCCGGGACAGGTTCTTACTGAAGCTTTCTTT
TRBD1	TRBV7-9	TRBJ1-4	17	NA	CASSSKDRGLSNEKLFF	TGTGCCAGCAGCTCCAAAGACAGGGGGCTGAGTAATGAAAAACTGTTTTTT
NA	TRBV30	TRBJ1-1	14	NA	CAWCQAESHTEAFF	TGTGCCTGGTGTCAGGCCGAATCCCACACTGAAGCTTTCTTT
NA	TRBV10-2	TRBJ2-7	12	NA	CASSVGGYEQYF	TGCGCCAGCAGTGTAGGCGGCTACGAGCAGTACTTC
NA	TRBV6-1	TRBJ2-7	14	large	CAATGWDGTYEQYF	TGTGCCGCCACCGGGTGGGACGGCACCTACGAGCAGTACTTC
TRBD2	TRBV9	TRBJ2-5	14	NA	CASSKTSGGKEQYF	TGTGCCAGCAGCAAGACTAGCGGGGGGAAGGAGCAGTACTTC
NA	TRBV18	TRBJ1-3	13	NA	CASSLISGNTIYF	TGTGCCAGCTCACTAATCTCTGGAAACACCATATATTTT
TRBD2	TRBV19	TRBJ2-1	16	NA	CASSIVTSGRNNEQFF	TGTGCCAGTAGTATCGTGACTAGCGGGAGAAACAATGAGCAGTTCTTC
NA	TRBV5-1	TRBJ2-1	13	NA	CASGSSSYNEQFF	TGCGCCAGCGGTAGTAGCTCCTACAATGAGCAGTTCTTC
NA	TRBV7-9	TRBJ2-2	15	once	CASSLKGTDTGELFF	TGTGCCAGCAGCTTAAAGGGTACGGACACCGGGGAGCTGTTTTTT
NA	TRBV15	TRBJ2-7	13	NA	CATSSLRGYEQYF	TGTGCCACCAGCAGTTTAAGAGGCTACGAGCAGTACTTC
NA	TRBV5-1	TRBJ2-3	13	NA	CASSLGGADTQYF	TGCGCCAGCAGCTTGGGGGGGGCGGATACGCAGTATTTT
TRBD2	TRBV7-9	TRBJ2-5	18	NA	CASSSSTGTSGGQETQYF	TGTGCCAGCAGCTCAAGCACGGGGACTAGCGGGGGACAAGAGACCCAGTACTTC
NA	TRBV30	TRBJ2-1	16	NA	CAWSPGQQSSYNEQFF	TGTGCCTGGAGTCCCGGACAGCAGAGCTCCTACAATGAGCAGTTCTTC
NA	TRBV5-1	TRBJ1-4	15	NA	CASSLVDSGDEKLFF	TGCGCCAGCAGCTTGGTTGACAGTGGGGATGAAAAACTGTTTTTT
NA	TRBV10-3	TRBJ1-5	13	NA	CAIRGADNQPQHF	TGTGCCATCCGGGGGGCCGACAATCAGCCCCAGCATTTT
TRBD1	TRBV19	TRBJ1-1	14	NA	CASSPQGARTEAFF	TGTGCCAGTAGTCCTCAGGGGGCTAGGACTGAAGCTTTCTTT
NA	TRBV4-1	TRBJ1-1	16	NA	CASSQDLHREGTEAFF	TGCGCCAGCAGCCAAGATCTTCACAGGGAAGGCACTGAAGCTTTCTTT
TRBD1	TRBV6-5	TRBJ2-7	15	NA	CATQASAGGSYEQYF	TGTGCCACCCAGGCGTCTGCAGGGGGTTCCTACGAGCAGTACTTC
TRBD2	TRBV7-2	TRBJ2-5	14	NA	CASSFELAGQTQYF	TGTGCCAGCAGCTTTGAGCTAGCGGGTCAGACCCAGTACTTC
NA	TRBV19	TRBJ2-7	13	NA	CASSIGTAYEQYF	TGTGCCAGTAGTATAGGGACAGCCTACGAGCAGTACTTC
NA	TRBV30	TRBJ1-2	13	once	CAWSVSSKGGYTF	TGTGCCTGGAGCGTGTCAAGTAAGGGTGGCTACACCTTC
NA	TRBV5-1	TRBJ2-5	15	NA	CASSLDGRAQETQYF	TGCGCCAGCAGCTTGGACGGAAGAGCTCAAGAGACCCAGTACTTC
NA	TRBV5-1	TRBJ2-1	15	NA	CASSWAGTAYNEQFF	TGCGCCAGCAGCTGGGCGGGGACCGCCTACAATGAGCAGTTCTTC
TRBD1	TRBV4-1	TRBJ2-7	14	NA	CASSPYRGNYEQYF	TGCGCCAGCAGCCCGTACAGGGGTAACTACGAGCAGTACTTC
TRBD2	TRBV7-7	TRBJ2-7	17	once	CASSFGLAGPPSYEQYF	TGTGCCAGCAGCTTCGGACTAGCGGGACCCCCCTCCTACGAGCAGTACTTC
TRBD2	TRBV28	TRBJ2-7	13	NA	CASSGTRRREQYF	TGTGCCAGCAGTGGGACTAGGAGACGCGAGCAGTACTTC